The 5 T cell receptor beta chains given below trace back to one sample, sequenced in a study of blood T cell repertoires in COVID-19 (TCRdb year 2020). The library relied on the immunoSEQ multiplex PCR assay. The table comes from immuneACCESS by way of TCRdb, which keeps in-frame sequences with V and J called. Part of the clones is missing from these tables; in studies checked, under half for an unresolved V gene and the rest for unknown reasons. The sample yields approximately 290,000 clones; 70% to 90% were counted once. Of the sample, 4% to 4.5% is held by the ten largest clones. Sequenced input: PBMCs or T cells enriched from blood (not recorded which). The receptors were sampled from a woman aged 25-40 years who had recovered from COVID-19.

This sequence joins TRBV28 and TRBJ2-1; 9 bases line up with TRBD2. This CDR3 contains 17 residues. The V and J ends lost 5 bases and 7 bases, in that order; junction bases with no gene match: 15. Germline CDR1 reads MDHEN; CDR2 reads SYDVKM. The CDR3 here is CASSLFAFDSGRNEQFF. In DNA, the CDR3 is TGTGCCAGCAGTCTTTTTGCGTTCGATAGCGGGAGAAATGAGCAGTTCTTC.

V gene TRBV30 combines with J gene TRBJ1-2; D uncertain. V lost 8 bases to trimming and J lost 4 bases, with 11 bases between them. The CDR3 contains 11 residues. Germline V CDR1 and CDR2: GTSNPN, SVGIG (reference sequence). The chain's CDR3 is CAASNFYGYTF. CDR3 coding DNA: TGTGCCGCCAGTAATTTCTATGGCTACACCTTC. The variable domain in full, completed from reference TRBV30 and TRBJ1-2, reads SQTIHQWPATLVQPVGSPLSLECTVEGTSNPNLYWYRQAAGRGLQLLFYSVGIGQISSEVPQNLSASRPQDRQFILSSKKLLLSDSGFYLCAASNFYGYTFGSGTRLTVV.

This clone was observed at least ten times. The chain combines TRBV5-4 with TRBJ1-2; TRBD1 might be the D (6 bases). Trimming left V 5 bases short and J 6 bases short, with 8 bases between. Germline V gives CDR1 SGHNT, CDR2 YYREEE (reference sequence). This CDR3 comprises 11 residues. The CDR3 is CASRYRDGYTF. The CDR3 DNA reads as TGTGCCAGCAGGTACAGGGATGGCTACACCTTC.

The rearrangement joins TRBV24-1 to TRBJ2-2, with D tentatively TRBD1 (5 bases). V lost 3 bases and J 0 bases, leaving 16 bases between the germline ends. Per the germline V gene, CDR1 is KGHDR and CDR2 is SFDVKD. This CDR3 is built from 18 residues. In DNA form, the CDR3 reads TGTGCCACCAGTGATCCTGCCCCCGGACATTCGAACACCGGGGAGCTGTTTTTT. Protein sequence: CATSDPAPGHSNTGELFF.

The CDR3 sequence: CSAKTGAGGYTF. The CDR3, as DNA: TGCAGCGCTAAGACAGGGGCTGGAGGCTACACCTTC. This chain joins TRBV29-1 and TRBJ1-2, with 8 bases that match TRBD1. CDR3 length equals 12 residues. Germline assignment: CDR1 SQVTM and CDR2 ANQGSEA. Trimming at V came to 7 bases and at J to 8 bases, leaving 9 bases not matched to a gene.